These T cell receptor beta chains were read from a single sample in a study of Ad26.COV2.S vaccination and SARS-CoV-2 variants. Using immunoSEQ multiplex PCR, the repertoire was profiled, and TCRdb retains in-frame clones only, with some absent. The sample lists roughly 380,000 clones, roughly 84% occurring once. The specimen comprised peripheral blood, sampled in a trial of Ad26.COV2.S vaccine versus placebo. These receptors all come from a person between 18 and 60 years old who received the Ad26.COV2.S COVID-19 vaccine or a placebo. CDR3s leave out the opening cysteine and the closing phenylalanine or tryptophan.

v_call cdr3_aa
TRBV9 ASSPPPPQETQY
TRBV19 ASSIVTNTRNEQF
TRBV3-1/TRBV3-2 ASSEKGALEPQH
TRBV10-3 AISRPLSSYNEQF
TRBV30 AWSTLAGGPYEQY
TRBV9 ASSLEGVSNQPQH
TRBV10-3 AISEISYSEQY
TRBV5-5 ASSPTDSYNEQF
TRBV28 ASSPFGGTAGRGRWDTQY
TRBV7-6 ASSLPTSGGDTQY
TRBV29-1 SVGLAGLADTQY
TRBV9 ASSVVDAGGGNTIY
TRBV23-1 ASSQSEGVLGEKLF
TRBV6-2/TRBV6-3 ASSLRTANTEAF
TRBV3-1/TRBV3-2 ASSQGARGSRHTGELF
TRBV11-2 ASSLDQREQGHGYT
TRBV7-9 ASSPGIAGRETQY
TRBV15 ATSRNRRGFYNEQF
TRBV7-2 ASSEQLFQETQY
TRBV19 ASSTVPYNEQF
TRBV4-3 ASSQELGGYGETQY
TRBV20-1 SASTPEDTQY
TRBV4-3 ASSQEITGTTASYEQY
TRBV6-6 ASTRLAGAPDTQY
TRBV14 ASSQVLAGFSGANVLT
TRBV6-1 ASSVGGALGNQPQH
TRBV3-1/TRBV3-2 ASSQVRVPTDTQY
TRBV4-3 ASSQDNSVRYEQY
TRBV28 ASSLGGADYGYT
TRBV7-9 ASSPKRRLTDTQY
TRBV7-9 ASSLISLETQY
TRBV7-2 ASSLSGRGGELF
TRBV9 ASAWGGGQETQY